Shown below are 20 T cell receptor beta chains from a single sample sequenced in a study of T-cell memory formation after mild COVID-19. TCRdb fed the 5' RACE reads into MiXCR, producing one record per CDR3 protein. Of about 240,000 distinct CDR3 sequences listed, 8% to 10% are singletons. The sample comprised PBMCs or a T cell subset sorted from them (not recorded which). These receptors were obtained from a man between 18 and 35 years old who had mild COVID-19 (a few samples of this study predate the infection). Cell type and time point are not known.

V and J are TRBV4-3 and TRBJ2-2; the match to TRBD2 covers 8 bases. CDR1 and CDR2 (germline): LGHNA, YSLEER. The CDR3 runs 16 residues. V trimming: 5 bases; J trimming: 0 bases; junction bases outside the gene matches: 5. In nucleotides, the CDR3 is TGCGCCAGCAGCGAAACGGGACTAGCGAACACCGGGGAGCTGTTTTTT. Its protein product is CASSETGLANTGELFF.

This clonotype has ten or more counts. The chain employs TRBV5-1 and TRBJ2-3, with D perhaps TRBD1 (6 bases). CDR3 length: 14 amino acids. Germline loops: CDR1 SGHRS, CDR2 YFSETQ. Trimming stripped 4 bases from V and 7 bases from J, with 16 bases between. CDR3 protein: CASSLESGDNTQYF. CDR3 nucleotides: TGCGCCAGCAGCCTGGAGTCAGGGGATAATACGCAGTATTTT.

This clonotype was detected only a few times. Here the CDR3 DNA reads TGCAGTGCTAGTTCAGCGGGGCCCTACAATGAGCAGTTCTTC. This gives the protein CSASSAGPYNEQFF. The J gene is TRBJ2-1, the V gene TRBV20-1; TRBD2 matches at 7 bases. V lost 3 bases and J lost 2; bases outside the gene matches: 4. CDR3 length: 14 residues. The germline gives CDR1 DFQATT, CDR2 SNEGSKA (reference sequence).

This clonotype was found a few times. This chain connects TRBV7-9 to TRBJ2-3; 15 positions agree with TRBD2. This CDR3 spans 17 amino acids. Germline V gene sequence: CDR1 SEHNR, CDR2 FQNEAQ (reference sequence). Losses at the gene ends were 3 bases for V and 2 bases for J; bases not matched to a gene: 3. The CDR3 loop reads CASSLGTSGGITDTQYF. The CDR3 nucleotides are TGTGCCAGCAGCTTGGGGACTAGCGGGGGGATCACAGATACGCAGTATTTT.

The sample holds a few counts of this clonotype. The chain links TRBV19 to TRBJ2-3; D is unclear. V was cut by 3 bases and J by 3 bases, with 10 bases left in between. CDR3 size: 14 residues. Germline CDR1 and CDR2: LNHDA and SQIVND (reference sequence). The DNA for the CDR3 is TGTGCCAGTAGTATCGGCCAGCAAACAGATACGCAGTATTTT. It codes for CASSIGQQTDTQYF. The full variable domain, rest sourced from reference TRBV19 and TRBJ2-3, is DGGITQSPKYLFRKEGQNVTLSCEQNLNHDAMYWYRQDPGQGLRLIYYSQIVNDFQKGDIAEGYSVSREKKESFPLTVTSAQKNPTAFYLCASSIGQQTDTQYFGPGTRLTVL.

This clonotype was recorded at least ten times. The chain has TRBV5-1 and TRBJ2-1; 14 nucleotides match TRBD2. Germline loops: CDR1 SGHRS, CDR2 YFSETQ. The CDR3 totals 17 residues. J was trimmed by 8 bases and V by 1 base; bases with no gene match: 8. DNA of the CDR3: TGCGCCAGCAGCTTGTCGACTAGCGGGGGGGTCATCGATGAGCAGTTCTTC. Translating gives CASSLSTSGGVIDEQFF. The full variable domain, in which reference TRBV5-1 and TRBJ2-1 provide the parts outside the CDR3, is KAGVTQTPRYLIKTRGQQVTLSCSPISGHRSVSWYQQTPGQGLQFLFEYFSETQRNKGNFPGRFSGRQFSNSRSEMNVSTLELGDSALYLCASSLSTSGGVIDEQFFGPGTRLTVL.

The J gene is TRBJ1-1, the V gene TRBV20-1; TRBD1 agrees at 7 bases. This CDR3 has 14 amino acids. Germline loops: CDR1 DFQATT, CDR2 SNEGSKA (reference sequence). J lost 3 bases, V lost 4 bases, and 8 bases had no gene match. The CDR3 region is CSAIGTVGDTEAFF. The CDR3 nucleotides read TGCAGTGCTATTGGGACAGTCGGGGACACTGAAGCTTTCTTT.

The table lists this clonotype with a few counts. V usage is TRBV5-5 and J usage is TRBJ1-1, with D hard to call. The germline V and J ends were trimmed by 4 bases and 3 bases, with 10 bases remaining between them. The CDR3 has 13 residues. Per germline, CDR1 SGHKS and CDR2 YYEKEE (reference sequence). CDR3 protein: CASSDPWDTEAFF. The CDR3 coding sequence is TGTGCCAGCAGCGACCCCTGGGACACTGAAGCTTTCTTT.

This clonotype has just a few counts. The chain has TRBV9 and TRBJ1-4, with TRBD1 as a possible D gene (6 bases). Germline CDR1 is SGDLS and CDR2 is YYNGEE. V was cut by 4 bases and J by 4 bases, with 14 bases left in between. This CDR3 comprises 15 residues. The CDR3 reads CASSPQGPRNEKLFF. The CDR3 DNA reads as TGTGCCAGCAGCCCTCAGGGGCCCCGTAATGAAAAACTGTTTTTT.

The rearrangement uses TRBV6-2 or TRBV6-3 and TRBJ1-5; TRBD1 matches at 8 bases. Germline CDR1 is MNHEY and CDR2 is SVGEGT. CDR3 length equals 15 residues. The V segment lost 6 bases and the J segment 5 bases; nucleotides outside the gene matches: 9. The CDR3 region is CASSRTGWGHQPQHF. CDR3 nucleotide sequence: TGTGCCAGCAGCAGGACAGGGTGGGGGCATCAGCCCCAGCATTTT.

This clonotype was counted a few times. This chain joins TRBV7-2 and TRBJ2-2, with 7 positions matching TRBD1. The CDR3 sequence is 17 residues long. V dropped 1 base and J dropped 1; count of bases not matched to a gene: 6. CDR1 and CDR2 (germline): SGHTA, FQGNSA. In DNA form, the CDR3 reads TGTGCCAGCAGCTTAGAGCCTACAGGGGTGAACACCGGGGAGCTGTTTTTT. This translates into CASSLEPTGVNTGELFF.

This clonotype was detected many times. V gene TRBV15 combines with J gene TRBJ2-7; D is perhaps TRBD1 (5 bases). Germline values: CDR1 LNHNV, CDR2 YYDKDF (reference sequence). Trimming stripped 0 bases from V and 1 base from J, with 10 bases between. The CDR3 has 15 amino acids. Here the CDR3 DNA reads TGTGCCACCAGCAGAGACAGGGTGGGGTCCTACGAGCAGTACGTC. It codes for CATSRDRVGSYEQYV.

This chain uses TRBV5-5 with TRBJ2-3; 8 nucleotides line up with TRBD1. Germline assignment: CDR1 SGHKS and CDR2 YYEKEE (reference sequence). This CDR3 is built from 14 residues. The V gene end was trimmed by 3 bases and the J gene end by 6 bases; junction bases not matched to a gene: 6. CDR3 sequence (DNA): TGTGCCAGCAGCTCGGACAGGGCCGGGGATACGCAGTATTTT. Amino acids: CASSSDRAGDTQYF.

This clonotype was counted many times. The V and J genes are TRBV12-3 or TRBV12-4 and TRBJ2-1; the match to TRBD2 covers 8 bases. This CDR3 spans 16 amino acids. With V trimmed by 5 bases and J by 8 bases, 14 bases remained unmatched. The CDR3 protein is CASSNNRGGGSYEQFF. DNA of the CDR3: TGTGCCAGCAGTAACAACCGGGGGGGCGGGTCTTATGAGCAGTTCTTC.

The chain uses TRBV7-2 and TRBJ2-3, with TRBD2 identical over 8 bases. From germline, CDR1 is SGHTA and CDR2 FQGNSA. This CDR3 comprises 16 residues. The junction had 5 bases not matched to a gene; V was cut back by 1 base and J by 2 bases. Here the CDR3 DNA reads TGTGCCAGCAGCTTAGTTTCTAGCGGGTACACAGATACGCAGTATTTT. Translating gives CASSLVSSGYTDTQYF.

There are a few counts of this clonotype. The rearrangement uses TRBV7-2 and TRBJ1-1; D gene ambiguous. The length of the CDR3 is 15 residues. Per germline, CDR1 SGHTA and CDR2 FQGNSA. The germline V and J ends were trimmed by 4 bases and 1 base, with 13 bases remaining between them. The CDR3 sequence: CASSYPHGANTEAFF. The CDR3 DNA follows: TGTGCCAGCAGCTATCCCCACGGAGCGAACACTGAAGCTTTCTTT.

The CDR3 loop reads CASSYLVGSGYTEAFF. DNA for the CDR3: TGTGCCAGCAGTTACTTAGTAGGCTCAGGATACACTGAAGCTTTCTTT. The chain links TRBV6-5 to TRBJ1-1; the D is unclear. The germline V gene has CDR1 MNHEY and CDR2 SVGAGI. The CDR3 length is 16 residues. V was pared by 1 base and J by 3 bases, with 15 bases between.

V is TRBV4-3 and J is TRBJ2-1; TRBD1 aligns across 10 bases. The V gene's germline CDR1 is LGHNA and CDR2 YSLEER. The V segment lost 1 base and the J segment 6 bases; nucleotides outside the gene matches: 0. CDR3 length equals 14 residues. The CDR3 reads CASSQGTGGNEQFF. For the CDR3, the DNA is TGCGCCAGCAGCCAAGGGACAGGGGGCAATGAGCAGTTCTTC.

The chain employs TRBV12-3 or TRBV12-4 and TRBJ1-2; unclear D gene. The CDR3 is made up of 12 amino acids. V was pared by 5 bases and J by 8 bases, with 12 bases between. The CDR3 region is CASSHHGLGYTF. CDR3 bases: TGTGCCAGCAGTCATCACGGCTTAGGCTACACCTTC.

The rearrangement links TRBV6-4 to TRBJ2-2; no clear D. The V gene's germline CDR1 is MRHNA and CDR2 SNTAGT. V was cut by 3 bases and J by 1 base, with 6 bases left in between. The length of the CDR3 is 14 residues. CDR3: CASSERVNTGELFF. The CDR3 coding sequence is TGTGCCAGCAGTGAACGGGTGAACACCGGGGAGCTGTTTTTT.